A selection of T cell receptor beta chains follows, all from one sample in a study of identical twins. From the 5' RACE reads, TCRdb called clonotypes with MiXCR, one entry per CDR3 protein. This sample has 1.5 million to 2 million distinct CDR3 sequences, with under 35% found just once. Sequencing was carried out using cord blood. The receptor set was obtained from a newborn girl in good health. Both conserved end residues are part of each CDR3. Fields, in order: clone size, V gene, J gene, D gene, CDR3 protein, CDR3 DNA. The D gene is left open where the match is weak. Size is omitted from some rows. Given values are once, few, many or a class for expanded clones.

>-|TRBV5-1|TRBJ2-7|-
CASSFAGPGEQYF
TGCGCCAGCAGCTTTGCGGGACCGGGCGAGCAGTACTTC
>few|TRBV18|TRBJ2-3|-
CASSPWPLSSTDTQYF
TGTGCCAGCTCACCGTGGCCTTTGTCTAGCACAGATACGCAGTATTTT
>few|TRBV7-2|TRBJ2-2|-
CASSLALGNTGELFF
TGTGCCAGCAGCTTAGCGCTAGGGAACACCGGGGAGCTGTTTTTT
>few|TRBV21-1|TRBJ2-7|-
CASSKPTLKQGPYEQYF
TGTGCCAGCAGCAAACCCACCCTTAAGCAGGGTCCCTACGAGCAGTACTTC
>many|TRBV4-2|TRBJ1-2|-
CASSQRTVPNYGYTF
TGTGCCAGCAGCCAACGGACAGTTCCTAACTATGGCTACACCTTC
>-|TRBV21-1|TRBJ2-5|-
CASSKALNGPIQETQYF
TGTGCCAGCAGCAAAGCGTTAAACGGACCGATACAAGAGACCCAGTACTTC
>-|TRBV6-1|TRBJ2-1|-
CASSWLVGNEQFF
TGTGCCAGCAGTTGGCTAGTCGGCAATGAGCAGTTCTTC
>-|TRBV12-5|TRBJ2-1|TRBD2
CASGLVSSGNYNEQFF
TGTGCTAGTGGTTTGGTATCTAGCGGGAACTACAATGAGCAGTTCTTC
>-|TRBV4-2|TRBJ2-2|TRBD2
CASSQDGTSGFRTGELFF
TGTGCCAGCAGCCAAGATGGGACTAGCGGGTTCCGCACCGGGGAGCTGTTTTTT
>-|TRBV20-1|TRBJ1-4|TRBD1
CSARPLPGQTEKLFF
TGCAGTGCTAGACCACTACCGGGACAGACCGAAAAACTGTTTTTT
>few|TRBV28|TRBJ1-1|-
CASSLGGRSRDTEAFF
TGTGCCAGCAGTTTGGGGGGGCGTTCAAGGGACACTGAAGCTTTCTTT
>few|TRBV3-1|TRBJ2-5|-
CASSQDRLVSKTQYF
TGTGCCAGCAGCCAAGATCGGCTAGTCAGTAAGACCCAGTACTTC
>few|TRBV28|TRBJ1-1|-
CASTRGAEAFF
TGTGCCAGCACCCGGGGTGCTGAAGCTTTCTTT
>few|TRBV30|TRBJ2-5|-
CAWTMQETQYF
TGTGCCTGGACCATGCAAGAGACCCAGTACTTC
>-|TRBV5-5|TRBJ1-1|-
CASSYGGPEAFF
TGTGCCAGCAGCTATGGTGGGCCCGAAGCTTTCTTT
>few|TRBV4-2|TRBJ2-7|-
CASSQQGDEQYF
TGTGCCAGCAGCCAACAAGGAGATGAGCAGTACTTC
>-|TRBV20-1|TRBJ2-5|-
CSATMAPQETQYF
TGCAGTGCAACAATGGCCCCCCAAGAGACCCAGTACTTC
>many|TRBV4-1|TRBJ2-1|-
CASSQVVYNEQFF
TGCGCCAGCAGCCAAGTCGTATACAATGAGCAGTTCTTC
>-|TRBV10-3|TRBJ2-7|-
CAISEPRGINEQYF
TGTGCCATCAGTGAGCCTCGGGGAATCAACGAGCAGTACTTC
>-|TRBV12-5|TRBJ2-1|TRBD1
CASGLRGVGDRANNEQFF
TGTGCTAGTGGCTTAAGAGGGGTTGGGGACAGGGCCAACAATGAGCAGTTCTTC
>few|TRBV10-3|TRBJ2-7|-
CDTYEQYF
TGTGACACCTACGAGCAGTACTTC
>-|TRBV4-1|TRBJ2-7|TRBD2
CASRQRPLKRGPAYEQYF
TGCGCCAGCAGGCAACGACCCTTGAAGCGGGGCCCTGCGTACGAGCAGTACTTC
>few|TRBV27|TRBJ1-1|-
CASSLLTGGTEAFF
TGTGCCAGCAGTTTATTAACTGGGGGCACTGAAGCTTTCTTT
>few|TRBV20-1|TRBJ1-1|-
CSAARGNTEAFF
TGCAGTGCTGCCCGGGGGAACACTGAAGCTTTCTTT
>-|TRBV7-2|TRBJ2-1|TRBD1
CASSSPGQGRNEQFF
TGTGCCAGCAGCTCGCCTGGACAGGGACGGAATGAGCAGTTCTTC
>many|TRBV10-3|TRBJ2-7|TRBD1
CAISESSRDSSYEQYF
TGTGCCATCAGTGAGTCCTCCCGGGACAGCTCCTACGAGCAGTACTTC
>-|TRBV12-3/TRBV12-4|TRBJ1-5|TRBD1
CASRGQSAQPQHF
TGTGCCAGCAGGGGACAGTCCGCCCAGCCCCAGCATTTT
>-|TRBV7-9|TRBJ2-2|-
CASSLGRTDNTGELFF
TGTGCCAGCAGCTTAGGGAGGACAGACAACACCGGGGAGCTGTTTTTT
>-|TRBV2|TRBJ2-4|-
CASSPHSSGIARNIQYF
TGTGCCAGCAGTCCCCATTCAAGTGGGATAGCCAGAAACATTCAGTACTTC
>-|TRBV6-2/TRBV6-3|TRBJ2-7|TRBD1
CASSYGDRVYEQYF
TGTGCCAGCAGTTACGGAGACAGGGTCTACGAGCAGTACTTC
>few|TRBV3-1|TRBJ2-1|-
CATSRWPSYNEQFF
TGTGCCACCTCCCGCTGGCCCTCCTACAATGAGCAGTTCTTC
>few|TRBV6-5|TRBJ2-1|TRBD2
CASSYSRTSGRPYNEQFF
TGTGCCAGCAGTTACTCGAGAACTAGCGGGAGACCGTACAATGAGCAGTTCTTC
>many|TRBV2|TRBJ2-7|-
CASSGAYEQYF
TGTGCCAGCAGTGGGGCCTACGAGCAGTACTTC
>-|TRBV20-1|TRBJ1-6|TRBD1
CSARGGQGGNSPLHF
TGCAGTGCTAGAGGAGGACAGGGAGGGAATTCACCCCTCCACTTT
>few|TRBV12-3/TRBV12-4|TRBJ1-1|-
CASSLALMNTEAFF
TGTGCCAGCAGTTTAGCTCTCATGAACACTGAAGCTTTCTTT
>-|TRBV4-2|TRBJ2-1|TRBD2
CASSQDHRSGGADEQFF
TGTGCCAGCAGCCAAGATCACCGCAGCGGGGGGGCGGATGAGCAGTTCTTC
>-|TRBV5-1|TRBJ1-6|-
CASRGENSSPLHF
TGCGCCAGCAGGGGTGAGAATAGTTCACCCCTCCACTTT
>-|TRBV12-3/TRBV12-4|TRBJ1-4|-
CASSPAGNEKLFF
TGTGCCAGCAGCCCGGCGGGGAATGAAAAACTGTTTTTT
>-|TRBV7-9|TRBJ1-6|-
CASSLLVRNSPLHF
TGTGCCAGCAGCTTATTGGTGCGAAATTCACCCCTCCACTTT
>few|TRBV28|TRBJ2-7|TRBD2
CASSLLAGTLYEQYF
TGTGCCAGCAGTTTACTAGCGGGGACACTCTACGAGCAGTACTTC
>once|TRBV28|TRBJ2-7|-
CASSLFHRLYEQYF
TGTGCCAGCAGTTTATTCCACAGGCTCTACGAGCAGTACTTC
>-|TRBV5-1|TRBJ2-3|TRBD2
CASSLGAGGLDTQYF
TGCGCCAGCAGCTTGGGTGCGGGAGGACTAGATACGCAGTATTTT
>few|TRBV15|TRBJ2-1|-
CATSREQGLQQFF
TGTGCCACCAGCAGAGAGCAGGGGTTACAACAGTTCTTC
>-|TRBV24-1|TRBJ2-1|-
CATGDYNEQFF
TGTGCCACCGGGGACTACAATGAGCAGTTCTTC